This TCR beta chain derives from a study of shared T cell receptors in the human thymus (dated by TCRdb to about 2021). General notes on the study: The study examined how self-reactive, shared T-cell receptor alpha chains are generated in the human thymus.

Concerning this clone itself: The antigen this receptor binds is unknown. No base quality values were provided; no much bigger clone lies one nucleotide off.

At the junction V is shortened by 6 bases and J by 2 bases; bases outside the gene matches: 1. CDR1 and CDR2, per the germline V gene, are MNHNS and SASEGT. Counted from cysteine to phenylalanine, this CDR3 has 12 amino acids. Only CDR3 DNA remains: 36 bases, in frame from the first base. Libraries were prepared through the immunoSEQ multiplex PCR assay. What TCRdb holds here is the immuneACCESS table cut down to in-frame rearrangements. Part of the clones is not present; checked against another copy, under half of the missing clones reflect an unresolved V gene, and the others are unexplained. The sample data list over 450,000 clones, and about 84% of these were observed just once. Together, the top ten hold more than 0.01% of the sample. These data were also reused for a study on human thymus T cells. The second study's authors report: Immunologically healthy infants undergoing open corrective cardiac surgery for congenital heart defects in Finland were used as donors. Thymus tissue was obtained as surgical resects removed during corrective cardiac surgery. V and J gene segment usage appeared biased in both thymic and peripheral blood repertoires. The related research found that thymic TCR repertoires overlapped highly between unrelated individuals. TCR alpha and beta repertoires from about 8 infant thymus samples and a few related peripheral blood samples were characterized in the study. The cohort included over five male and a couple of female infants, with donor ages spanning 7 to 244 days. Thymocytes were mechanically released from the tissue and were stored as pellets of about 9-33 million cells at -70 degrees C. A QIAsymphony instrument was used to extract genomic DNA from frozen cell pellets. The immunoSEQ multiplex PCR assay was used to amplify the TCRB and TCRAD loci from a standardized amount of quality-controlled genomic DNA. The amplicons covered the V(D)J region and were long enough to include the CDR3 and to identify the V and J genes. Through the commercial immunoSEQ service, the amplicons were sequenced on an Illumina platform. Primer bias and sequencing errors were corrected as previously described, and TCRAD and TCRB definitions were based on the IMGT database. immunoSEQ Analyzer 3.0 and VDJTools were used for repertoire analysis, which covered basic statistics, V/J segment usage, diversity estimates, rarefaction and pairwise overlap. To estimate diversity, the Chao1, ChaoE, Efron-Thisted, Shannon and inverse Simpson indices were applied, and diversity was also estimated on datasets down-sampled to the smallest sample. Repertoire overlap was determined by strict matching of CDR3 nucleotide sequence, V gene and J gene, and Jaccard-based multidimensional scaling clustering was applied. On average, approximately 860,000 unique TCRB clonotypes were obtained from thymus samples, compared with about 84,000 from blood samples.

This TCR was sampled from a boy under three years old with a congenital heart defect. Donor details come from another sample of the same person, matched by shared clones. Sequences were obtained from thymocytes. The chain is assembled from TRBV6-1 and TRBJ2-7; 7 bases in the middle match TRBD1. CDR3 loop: CASRGQTYEQYF. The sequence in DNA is TGTGCCAGCAGGGGACAGACCTACGAGCAGTACTTC.